This TCR beta chain was captured by sequencing in a study of blood T cell repertoires in COVID-19. The overall study: The United States, Italy and Spain were the sources of the acute and convalescent COVID-19 samples. PBMCs, B-cell-depleted T cells, or T cells were the source of the cDNA or gDNA that made up the material.

Comment on this clone: The sample holds other DNA sequences that translate to the same CDR3.

Original data processing: From reference gene primer amplification, estimates of nucleated cell counts were derived. Produced via immunoSEQ multiplex PCR; TCRdb's table is partial and in-frame only. The DNA gave D and trimming, while V, J and clone size come from that table. The top ten clones hold 11% to 15% of a sample with under 200,000 clones, about four fifths of them seen once. Sequences were obtained from peripheral blood. The TCR comes from a young man with active or convalescent COVID-19.

The CDR3 loop is CASSPTGDYGYTF. The DNA of the CDR3 is TGTGCCAGCAGTCCTACAGGGGACTATGGCTACACCTTC. V usage is TRBV6-6 and J usage is TRBJ1-2, with 7 bases aligning to TRBD1. The CDR3 sequence is 13 residues long. The V gene end was trimmed by 5 bases and the J gene end by 3 bases; junction bases not matched to a gene: 3. Germline loops: CDR1 MNHNY, CDR2 SVGAGI (reference sequence).